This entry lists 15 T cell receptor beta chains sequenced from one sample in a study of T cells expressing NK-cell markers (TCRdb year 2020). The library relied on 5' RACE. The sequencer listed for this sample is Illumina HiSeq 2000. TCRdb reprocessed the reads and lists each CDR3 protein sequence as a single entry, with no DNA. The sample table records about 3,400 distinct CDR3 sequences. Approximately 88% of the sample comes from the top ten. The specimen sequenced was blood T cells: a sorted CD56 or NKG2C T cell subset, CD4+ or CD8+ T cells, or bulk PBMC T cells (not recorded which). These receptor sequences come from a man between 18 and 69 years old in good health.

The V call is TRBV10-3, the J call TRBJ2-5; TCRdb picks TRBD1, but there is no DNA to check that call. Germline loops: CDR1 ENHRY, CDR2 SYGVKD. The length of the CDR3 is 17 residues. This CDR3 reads CAISETSPRGAGETQYF.

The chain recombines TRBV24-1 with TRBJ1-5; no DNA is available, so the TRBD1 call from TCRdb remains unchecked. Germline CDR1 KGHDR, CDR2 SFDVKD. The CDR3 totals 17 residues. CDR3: CATAGAQGAHGNQPQHF.

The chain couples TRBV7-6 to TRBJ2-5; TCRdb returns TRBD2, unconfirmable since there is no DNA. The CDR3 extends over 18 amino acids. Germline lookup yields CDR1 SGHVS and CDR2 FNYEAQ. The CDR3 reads CASSPWVGTSGLQETQYF. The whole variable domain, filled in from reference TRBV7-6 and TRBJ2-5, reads GAGVSQSPRYKVTKRGQDVALRCDPISGHVSLYWYRQALGQGPEFLTYFNYEAQQDKSGLPNDRFSAERPEGSISTLTIQRTEQRDSAMYRCASSPWVGTSGLQETQYFGPGTRLLVL.

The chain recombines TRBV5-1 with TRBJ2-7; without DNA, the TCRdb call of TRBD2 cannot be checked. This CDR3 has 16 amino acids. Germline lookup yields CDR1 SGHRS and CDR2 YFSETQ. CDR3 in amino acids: CASSFIEGLAGSEQYF.

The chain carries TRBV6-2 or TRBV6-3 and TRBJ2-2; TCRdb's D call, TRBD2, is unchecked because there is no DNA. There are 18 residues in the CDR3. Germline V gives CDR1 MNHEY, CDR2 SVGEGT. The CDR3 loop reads CASSYSTLAGGNTGELFF.

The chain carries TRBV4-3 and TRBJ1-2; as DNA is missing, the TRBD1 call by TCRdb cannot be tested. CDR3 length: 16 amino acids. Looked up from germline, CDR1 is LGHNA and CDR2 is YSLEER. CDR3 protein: CASSQGIGTGVYGYTF.

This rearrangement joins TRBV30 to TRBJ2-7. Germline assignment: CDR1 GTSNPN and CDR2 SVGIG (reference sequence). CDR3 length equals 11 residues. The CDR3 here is CAWSVWDEQYF.

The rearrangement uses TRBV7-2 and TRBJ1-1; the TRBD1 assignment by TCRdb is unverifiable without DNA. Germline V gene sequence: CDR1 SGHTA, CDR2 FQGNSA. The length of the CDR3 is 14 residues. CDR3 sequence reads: CASSPGTTNTEAFF.

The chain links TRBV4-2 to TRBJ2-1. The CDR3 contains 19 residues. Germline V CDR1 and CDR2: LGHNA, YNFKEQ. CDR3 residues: CASSQDDGTTGSSYNEQFF.

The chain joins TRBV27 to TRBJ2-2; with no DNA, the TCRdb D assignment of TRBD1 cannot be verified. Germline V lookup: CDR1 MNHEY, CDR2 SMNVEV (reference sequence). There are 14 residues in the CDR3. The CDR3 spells CASKRGDHTGELFF.

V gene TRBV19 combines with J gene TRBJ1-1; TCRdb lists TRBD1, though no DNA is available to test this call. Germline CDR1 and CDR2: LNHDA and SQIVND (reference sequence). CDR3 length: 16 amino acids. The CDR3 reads CASSETSTDQNTEAFF.

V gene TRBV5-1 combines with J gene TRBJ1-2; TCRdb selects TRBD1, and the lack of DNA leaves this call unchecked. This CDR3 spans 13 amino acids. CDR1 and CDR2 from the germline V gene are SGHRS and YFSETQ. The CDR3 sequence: CASSSRGAYGYTF. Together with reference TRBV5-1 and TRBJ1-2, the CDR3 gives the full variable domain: KAGVTQTPRYLIKTRGQQVTLSCSPISGHRSVSWYQQTPGQGLQFLFEYFSETQRNKGNFPGRFSGRQFSNSRSEMNVSTLELGDSALYLCASSSRGAYGYTFGSGTRLTVV.

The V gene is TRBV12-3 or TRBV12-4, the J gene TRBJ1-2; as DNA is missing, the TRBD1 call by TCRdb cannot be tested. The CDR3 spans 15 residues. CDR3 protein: CASTPGSSANYGYTF.

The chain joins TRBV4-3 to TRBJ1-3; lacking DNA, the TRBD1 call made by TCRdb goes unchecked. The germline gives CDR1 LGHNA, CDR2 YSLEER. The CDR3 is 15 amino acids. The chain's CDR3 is CASSQDPQGGNTIYF.

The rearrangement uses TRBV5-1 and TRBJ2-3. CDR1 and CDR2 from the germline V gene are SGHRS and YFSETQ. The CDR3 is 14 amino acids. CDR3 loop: CASSLDAFRDTQYF. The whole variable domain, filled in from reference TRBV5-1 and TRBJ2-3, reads KAGVTQTPRYLIKTRGQQVTLSCSPISGHRSVSWYQQTPGQGLQFLFEYFSETQRNKGNFPGRFSGRQFSNSRSEMNVSTLELGDSALYLCASSLDAFRDTQYFGPGTRLTVL.